Sequencing of this T cell receptor (beta chain) was carried out in a study of blood T cell repertoires in COVID-19. Study details: Researchers got acute and convalescent COVID-19 samples from the United States, Italy and Spain. T cells, B-cell-depleted T cells, or PBMCs supplied cDNA or gDNA.

Per the original data handling: Reference gene primer amplification gave estimated nucleated cell counts. This table comes from immunoSEQ multiplex PCR, and its TCRdb copy is limited to in-frame clones, with some not included. D and trimming were read from the DNA, whereas the V and J calls and clone size are those reported in that table. The table lists hundreds of thousands of clones, around 90% of them singletons. The CDR3 runs to 17 residues. V was shortened by 1 base and J by 3 bases, with 18 bases between the two germline ends. Per the germline V gene, CDR1 is LGHDT and CDR2 is YNNKEL (reference sequence). While infection was still active, Seattle patients were enrolled and then followed longitudinally.

The sample was peripheral blood. V is TRBV3-1 (or the pseudogene TRBV3-2) and J is TRBJ1-1; the D gene is possibly TRBD1 (5 bases). The receptor was derived from a man aged 18-30 years with COVID-19, enrolled during active disease. The CDR3 nucleotides read TGTGCCAGCAGCCAAGTATGGGGAGGCTGGGGGGACACTGAAGCTTTCTTT. It translates to CASSQVWGGWGDTEAFF.